The 27 T cell receptor beta chains reported below all come from one sample, sequenced in a study of CD8+CD57+ T cells in acquired aplastic anemia. For CDR3 and TCR beta VDJ profiling, genomic DNA was the template used. A single record per CDR3 protein comes from TCRdb applying MiXCR to the reads. This sample has around 430,000 distinct CDR3 sequences, with under 40% found just once. Flow cytometry had shown expanded CD8+CD57+ cells in the patients chosen for sequencing. Sequenced material: sorted CD4+, CD8+, or CD8+CD57+ T cells (not recorded which) from PBMCs. These receptors all stem from a human donor with aplastic anemia.

This clonotype was found a few times. The J gene is TRBJ2-2, the V gene TRBV11-2, with TRBD1 as a possible D gene (5 bases). Looked up from germline, CDR1 is SGHAT and CDR2 is FQNNGV. The CDR3 spans 16 residues. V lost 2 bases to trimming and J lost 5 bases, with 15 bases between them. The CDR3 region is CASSLTGGPGTGELFF. DNA of the CDR3: TGTGCCAGCAGCTTAACAGGTGGCCCTGGGACCGGGGAGCTGTTTTTT.

This clonotype has a handful of counts. The gene calls are TRBV24-1 and TRBJ1-2, with a possible D match to TRBD1 (5 bases). V was pared by 5 bases and J by 8 bases, with 17 bases between. The CDR3 loop spans 14 amino acids. CDR1 KGHDR and CDR2 SFDVKD come from the germline V gene. The CDR3 reads CATSARSGEGGYTF. Here the CDR3 DNA reads TGTGCCACCAGTGCTAGATCGGGGGAAGGCGGCTACACCTTC.

This clonotype was seen many times. The chain uses TRBV15 and TRBJ2-2; perhaps D is TRBD1 or TRBD2 (6 bases each). The CDR3 is 17 residues long. Germline loops: CDR1 LNHNV, CDR2 YYDKDF (reference sequence). V was pared by 0 bases and J by 3 bases, with 14 bases between. CDR3 nucleotide sequence: TGTGCCACCAGCAGAGATGGGATAGGGGGGCACACCGGGGAGCTGTTTTTT. Translation gives CATSRDGIGGHTGELFF.

V usage is TRBV7-9 and J usage is TRBJ2-3; 9 bases line up with TRBD1. Germline CDR1 and CDR2: SEHNR and FQNEAQ (reference sequence). The V gene end was trimmed by 3 bases and the J gene end by 3 bases; junction bases not matched to a gene: 10. The CDR3 spans 17 residues. The CDR3 nucleotides are TGTGCCAGCAGCTTTGGGACAGGGTATGGAAAGACAGATACGCAGTATTTT. Translation: CASSFGTGYGKTDTQYF.

In its sample, this clonotype was seen many times. This chain links TRBV20-1 with TRBJ2-7; TRBD1 matches 7 bases. This CDR3 has 11 residues. The V segment lost 6 bases and the J segment 6 bases; nucleotides outside the gene matches: 5. CDR1 and CDR2 (germline): DFQATT, SNEGSKA (reference sequence). The CDR3 region has the DNA TGCAGTGCCCCCGACAGGGCCGAGCAGTACTTC. Its translation is CSAPDRAEQYF.

This clonotype has a count of ten or more. The rearrangement links TRBV7-8 to TRBJ2-1, with TRBD2 as a possible D gene (6 bases). The CDR3 is 12 amino acids. In germline, CDR1 is SGHVS, CDR2 FQNEAQ. V lost 0 bases and J lost 9, with 6 bases in between. The CDR3 loop is CASSLAGGEQFF. The CDR3, as DNA: TGTGCCAGCAGCTTAGCGGGGGGTGAGCAGTTCTTC.

Many counts were recorded for this clonotype. This sequence joins TRBV11-1 and TRBJ2-3; D is uncertain. Germline V gene lookup returns CDR1 SGHAT and CDR2 FQDESV (reference sequence). The CDR3 consists of 15 residues. Trimming removed 0 bases at V and 4 bases at J, with 11 bases between. CDR3 region: CASSLALGLADTQYF. CDR3 nucleotide sequence: TGTGCCAGCAGCTTAGCGCTTGGGCTCGCAGATACGCAGTATTTT.

This clonotype was observed a handful of times. A read error may be the cause here, since a much bigger clone is one base away. The chain joins TRBV2 to TRBJ2-1; 8 bases agree with TRBD2. There are 14 residues in the CDR3. The germline V gene has CDR1 SNHLY and CDR2 FYNNEI. The CDR3 here is CVSVREGLDNEQFF. The CDR3, as DNA: TGTGTCAGCGTACGGGAGGGCCTCGACAATGAGCAGTTCTTC.

This clonotype was seen a handful of times. The gene calls are TRBV5-1 and TRBJ1-1; D might be TRBD1 (6 bases). Looked up from germline, CDR1 is SGHRS and CDR2 is YFSETQ. This CDR3 comprises 13 residues. The CDR3 DNA follows: TGCGCTACCTCCCCAGGGGTCAACACTGAAGCTTTCTTT. Translation gives CATSPGVNTEAFF.

This clonotype came up a few times. The V gene is TRBV4-2, the J gene TRBJ2-4, with 13 bases that match TRBD2. Germline CDR1 is LGHNA and CDR2 is YNFKEQ. This CDR3 has 16 amino acids. With V trimmed by 1 base and J by 6 bases, 3 bases remained unmatched. CDR3 bases: TGTGCCAGCAGCCAAGTCACTAGCGGGGGGGGAAACATTCAGTACTTC. It specifies CASSQVTSGGGNIQYF.

This clonotype was found a few times. The V and J genes are TRBV12-5 and TRBJ2-3, with D possibly matching TRBD2 (6 bases). Germline lookup yields CDR1 LGHNT and CDR2 FRNRAP. The CDR3 consists of 16 residues. Trimming took 1 base from V and 1 from J, leaving 12 bases between them. This chain's CDR3 is CASGLGTWGGTDTQYF. CDR3 in DNA: TGTGCTAGTGGTTTGGGTACATGGGGGGGCACAGATACGCAGTATTTT.

This chain joins TRBV19 and TRBJ2-1; 8 nucleotides align to TRBD2. From germline, CDR1 is LNHDA and CDR2 SQIVND (reference sequence). The CDR3 runs to 17 residues. V trimming: 3 bases; J trimming: 4 bases; junction bases outside the gene matches: 11. The CDR3 loop reads CASSILEGSGEYNEQFF. CDR3 DNA sequence: TGTGCCAGTAGTATCTTGGAGGGTAGCGGGGAATACAATGAGCAGTTCTTC.

This clonotype has more than one count but fewer than ten. The CDR3 is CASSRGGGNEQFF. The CDR3, as DNA: TGTGCCAGCAGCCGGGGGGGTGGCAATGAGCAGTTCTTC. The chain recombines TRBV2 with TRBJ2-1, with 8 bases that match TRBD2. Germline CDR1 SNHLY, CDR2 FYNNEI. The CDR3 has 13 residues. V was clipped by 6 bases and J by 6 bases; unmatched bases: 4.

The CDR3 DNA follows: TGTGCCAGCAGTTTCGACAGAATGAATTCACCCCTCCACTTT. Residues: CASSFDRMNSPLHF. The chain joins TRBV27 to TRBJ1-6, with D possibly TRBD1 on 5 matching bases. V dropped 3 bases and J dropped 7 bases, with 10 bases sitting between them. CDR3 length: 14 residues. The germline gives CDR1 MNHEY, CDR2 SMNVEV (reference sequence).

This clonotype occurred many times. The V and J genes are TRBV20-1 and TRBJ2-7; the D is unclear. This CDR3 is built from 13 residues. CDR1 DFQATT and CDR2 SNEGSKA come from the germline V gene (reference sequence). Trimming removed 6 bases from V and 4 bases from J, with 16 bases in between. The CDR3 region is CSAPGQPPYEQYF. DNA of the CDR3: TGCAGTGCCCCGGGCCAACCGCCTTACGAGCAGTACTTC.

This clonotype was observed a handful of times. The chain has TRBV6-1 and TRBJ1-6; a possible D gene is TRBD1 (5 bases). V was pared by 5 bases and J by 5 bases, with 16 bases between. The CDR3 extends over 16 amino acids. Germline CDR1 and CDR2: MNHNS and SASEGT. This CDR3 is CASSRASGTDNSPLHF. In nucleotides, the CDR3 is TGTGCCAGCAGTAGGGCATCCGGGACGGATAATTCACCCCTCCACTTT.

The table lists this clonotype with a few counts. The chain carries TRBV11-2 and TRBJ2-3, with 7 bases matching TRBD2. CDR1 is SGHAT, CDR2 FQNNGV, per germline. V dropped 1 base and J dropped 5; count of bases not matched to a gene: 6. The CDR3 has 15 residues. CDR3 in amino acids: CASSLVAGEGDTQYF. The CDR3 DNA reads as TGTGCCAGCAGCTTAGTGGCGGGAGAGGGAGATACGCAGTATTTT. The full variable domain, completed using reference TRBV11-2 and TRBJ2-3, is EAGVAQSPRYKIIEKRQSVAFWCNPISGHATLYWYQQILGQGPKLLIQFQNNGVVDDSQLPKDRFSAERLKGVDSTLKIQPAKLEDSAVYLCASSLVAGEGDTQYFGPGTRLTVL.

V gene TRBV14 combines with J gene TRBJ1-3; D gene uncertain. This CDR3 comprises 15 residues. V shed 1 base and J shed 0 bases, with 7 bases lying between them. The germline gives CDR1 SGHDN, CDR2 FVKESK. CDR3 amino acids: CASSQGVHSGNTIYF. The CDR3 DNA reads as TGTGCCAGCAGCCAAGGGGTTCACTCTGGAAACACCATATATTTT.

This clonotype was seen a handful of times. The V call is TRBV9, the J call TRBJ1-3; D is unresolved. CDR3 length equals 17 residues. Germline CDR1 and CDR2: SGDLS and YYNGEE. Trimming pared 2 bases from V and 0 bases from J, leaving 15 bases between. CDR3 residues: CASSVSPGINSGNTIYF. CDR3 in DNA: TGTGCCAGCAGCGTGTCACCCGGGATAAACTCTGGAAACACCATATATTTT. Supplemented by reference TRBV9 and TRBJ1-3, the full variable domain reads DSGVTQTPKHLITATGQRVTLRCSPRSGDLSVYWYQQSLDQGLQFLIQYYNGEERAKGNILERFSAQQFPDLHSELNLSSLELGDSALYFCASSVSPGINSGNTIYFGEGSWLTVV.

Turning to this clonotype: A read error is possible here, since a much larger clone lies one base away. The chain links TRBV5-5 to TRBJ1-2; D gene ambiguous. The CDR3 length is 14 residues. CDR1 is SGHKS, CDR2 YYEKEE, per germline (reference sequence). The CDR3, as DNA: TGTTCCAGCACCTCGCCCGCACACGAGTATGGCTACACCTTC. It specifies CSSTSPAHEYGYTF.

The V gene is TRBV7-9, the J gene TRBJ2-1, with D possibly being TRBD1 or TRBD2 (5 bases each). The CDR3 extends over 12 amino acids. The ends were cut back, 8 bases at V and 10 bases at J, with 15 bases in the middle. Per the germline V gene, CDR1 is SEHNR and CDR2 is FQNEAQ (reference sequence). CDR3 in amino acids: CASGGLTGEQFF. The DNA for the CDR3 is TGTGCCAGCGGGGGTCTCACCGGGGAGCAGTTCTTC. Variable domain in full (rest from reference TRBV7-9 and TRBJ2-1): DTGVSQNPRHKITKRGQNVTFRCDPISEHNRLYWYRQTLGQGPEFLTYFQNEAQLEKSRLLSDRFSAERPKGSFSTLEIQRTEQGDSAMYLCASGGLTGEQFFGPGTRLTVL.

In the case of this clonotype: Possible read error: a much larger clone is one base away. V gene TRBV6-1 combines with J gene TRBJ1-2, with no clear D. The CDR3 spans 13 residues. Germline V gene data show CDR1 as MNHNS and CDR2 as SASEGT. In DNA form, the CDR3 reads TGTGCCAGCAGTGAAGACAGCAACTATGGCTACATCTTC. As protein: CASSEDSNYGYIF.

This clonotype is a singleton in its sample. With only one base between it and a far larger clone, this is likely a read error. The chain joins TRBV7-9 to TRBJ2-2; weak D call: TRBD2 (5 bases). The germline V gene encodes CDR1 SEHNR and CDR2 FQNEAQ (reference sequence). The CDR3 loop spans 12 amino acids. CDR3 coding DNA: TGTGCCAGCAGCTTGAGCACCGGGGAGCCGTTTTTT. Its translation is CASSLSTGEPFF.

The CDR3 DNA reads as TGTGCCAGCAGCCAAGATCCGAGCGGGGGCACAGATACGCAGTATTTT. It encodes CASSQDPSGGTDTQYF. This chain joins TRBV4-2 and TRBJ2-3; 7 bases line up with TRBD2. Germline values: CDR1 LGHNA, CDR2 YNFKEQ. The CDR3 is made up of 16 amino acids. V lost 0 bases, J lost 1 base, and 4 bases stayed unmatched.

The V call is TRBV11-2, the J call TRBJ2-1, with D unclear. V dropped 5 bases and J dropped 8 bases, with 13 bases sitting between them. This CDR3 contains 13 residues. The germline gives CDR1 SGHAT, CDR2 FQNNGV. CDR3 residues: CASSQINEHEQFF. CDR3 DNA: TGTGCCAGCAGCCAGATTAATGAACATGAGCAGTTCTTC.

The genes are TRBV2 and TRBJ1-1, with D hard to call. Trimming left V 6 bases short and J 1 base short, with 12 bases between. The CDR3 contains 14 residues. Germline CDR1 and CDR2: SNHLY and FYNNEI. This CDR3 is CASSSNEGNTEAFF. Here the CDR3 DNA reads TGTGCCAGCAGCTCTAACGAAGGGAACACTGAAGCTTTCTTT.

This clonotype was recorded many times. V and J are TRBV5-5 and TRBJ1-6; D gene unclear. The CDR3 runs 15 residues. Trimming removed 0 bases at V and 6 bases at J, with 10 bases between. CDR1 SGHKS and CDR2 YYEKEE come from the germline V gene (reference sequence). CDR3 residues: CASSLAAVANSPLHF. CDR3 in DNA: TGTGCCAGCAGCTTGGCCGCGGTTGCTAATTCACCCCTCCACTTT.